The sequence of this T cell receptor (beta chain) was determined in a study of blood T cell repertoires in COVID-19. The wider study: COVID-19 samples from acute and convalescent phases originated in the United States, Italy and Spain.

Participants reported their clinical history, and cohort assignment relied on those reports. The CDR3 has 13 residues. The germline V gene has CDR1 KGHSH and CDR2 LQKENI. Trimming cost V 6 bases and J 5 bases, with 13 bases left between them. Only in-frame clones appear in the TCRdb table, and some are missing; sequencing was by immunoSEQ multiplex PCR. Of 130,000 or so clones in the sample, 83% were seen once. This receptor was obtained from a man aged 25 to 45 who had recovered from COVID-19. The chain recombines TRBV18 with TRBJ2-5, with D possibly matching TRBD2 (6 bases). The sample comprised PBMCs or T cells enriched from blood (not recorded which). The CDR3 DNA reads TGTGCCAGCTCCGCGGGCGGGGTGGAGACCCAGTACTTC. It translates to CASSAGGVETQYF.